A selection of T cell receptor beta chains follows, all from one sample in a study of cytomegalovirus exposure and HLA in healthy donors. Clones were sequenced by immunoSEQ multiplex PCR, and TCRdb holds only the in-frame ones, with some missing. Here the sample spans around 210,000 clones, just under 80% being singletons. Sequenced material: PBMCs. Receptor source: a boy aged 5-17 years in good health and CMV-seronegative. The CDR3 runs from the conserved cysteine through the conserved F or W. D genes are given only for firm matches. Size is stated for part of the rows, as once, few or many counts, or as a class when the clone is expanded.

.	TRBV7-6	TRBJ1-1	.	TGTGCCAGCAGCGAGGAGGCCATGAACACTGAAGCTTTCTTT	CASSEEAMNTEAFF
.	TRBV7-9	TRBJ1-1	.	TGTGCCAGCAGCTTCACCACGGCCGGCGCCCGGGGTACTGAAGCTTTCTTT	CASSFTTAGARGTEAFF
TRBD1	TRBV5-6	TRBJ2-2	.	TGTGCCAGCAGCGACCGGACAGGGATGAACACCGGGGAGCTGTTTTTT	CASSDRTGMNTGELFF
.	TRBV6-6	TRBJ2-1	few	TGTGCCAGCAACGAAGAGCAGGGCCCCAATGAGCAGTTCTTC	CASNEEQGPNEQFF
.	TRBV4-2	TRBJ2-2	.	TGTGCCAGCAGCCAAGAACCGGGGGTCCTCACCGGGGAGCTGTTTTTT	CASSQEPGVLTGELFF
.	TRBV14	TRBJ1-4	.	TGTGCCAGCAGCCGAGCAACTAATGAAAAACTGTTTTTT	CASSRATNEKLFF
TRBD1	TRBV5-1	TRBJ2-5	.	TGCGCCAGCAGCCTTCAGGGACAGGGACAAGAGACCCAGTACTTC	CASSLQGQGQETQYF
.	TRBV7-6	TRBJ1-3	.	TGTGCCAGCAGCAGGGGGGGGTCTGGAAACACCATATATTTT	CASSRGGSGNTIYF
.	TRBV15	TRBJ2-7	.	TGTGCCACCAGCAGAGATCTTGTGCGTTCGAACTACGAGCAGTACTTC	CATSRDLVRSNYEQYF
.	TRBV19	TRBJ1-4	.	TGTGCCAGTAGTATGGGACTCAAGGGGAATGAAAAACTGTTTTTT	CASSMGLKGNEKLFF
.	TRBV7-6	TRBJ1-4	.	TGTGCCAGCAGCCGGGGGACCGACAATGAAAAACTGTTTTTT	CASSRGTDNEKLFF
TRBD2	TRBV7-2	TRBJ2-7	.	TGTGCCAGCAGCCAAACTAGCGGACCATCCTACGAGCAGTACTTC	CASSQTSGPSYEQYF
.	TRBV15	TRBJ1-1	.	TGTGCCACCAGCAGACTCAACAGCAGTGAAGCTTTCTTT	CATSRLNSSEAFF
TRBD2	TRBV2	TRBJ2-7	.	TGTGCCAGCAGTGCTTTGGCTAGCGGGGAAACCTACGAGCAGTACTTC	CASSALASGETYEQYF
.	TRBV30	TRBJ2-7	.	TGTGCCTGGAGTCTTACTAGGACAGAAGGGCACGAGCAGTACTTC	CAWSLTRTEGHEQYF
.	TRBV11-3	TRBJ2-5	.	TGTGCCAGCAGCTCGGGACTCCGACAAGAGACCCAGTACTTC	CASSSGLRQETQYF
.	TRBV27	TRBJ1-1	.	TGTGCCAGCAGTACAGAAGACAGGTGGACTGAAGCTTTCTTT	CASSTEDRWTEAFF
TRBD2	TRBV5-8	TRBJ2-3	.	TGTGCCAGCAGGCCGGGACTAGCGGGAGTTGTGGATACGCAGTATTTT	CASRPGLAGVVDTQYF
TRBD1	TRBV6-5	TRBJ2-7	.	TGTGCCAGCAGCGCGTGGGACAGCTCCTACGAGCAGTACTTC	CASSAWDSSYEQYF
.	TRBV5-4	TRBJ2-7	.	TGTGCCAGCAGCCAAAGGACAGCGAGGGCCTACGAGCAGTACTTC	CASSQRTARAYEQYF
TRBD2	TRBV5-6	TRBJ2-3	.	TGTGCCAGCCTGCTAGCGGGAGGGTCTAGCACAGATACGCAGTATTTT	CASLLAGGSSTDTQYF
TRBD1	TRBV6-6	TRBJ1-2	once	TGTGCCAGCAGTTACGGGGGACAGGGGGCAAATGGCTACACCTTC	CASSYGGQGANGYTF
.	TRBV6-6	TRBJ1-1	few	TGTGCCAGCAGTAAGACTGGAAACACTGAAGCTTTCTTT	CASSKTGNTEAFF
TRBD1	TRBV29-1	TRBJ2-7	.	TGCAGCGTTGTAGTACAGGGGGCGGTTTTGAGGGAGTACTTC	CSVVVQGAVLREYF
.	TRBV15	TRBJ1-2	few	TGTGCCACCAGCAGCGCAGAGGGACTTTTCTATGGCTACACCTTC	CATSSAEGLFYGYTF